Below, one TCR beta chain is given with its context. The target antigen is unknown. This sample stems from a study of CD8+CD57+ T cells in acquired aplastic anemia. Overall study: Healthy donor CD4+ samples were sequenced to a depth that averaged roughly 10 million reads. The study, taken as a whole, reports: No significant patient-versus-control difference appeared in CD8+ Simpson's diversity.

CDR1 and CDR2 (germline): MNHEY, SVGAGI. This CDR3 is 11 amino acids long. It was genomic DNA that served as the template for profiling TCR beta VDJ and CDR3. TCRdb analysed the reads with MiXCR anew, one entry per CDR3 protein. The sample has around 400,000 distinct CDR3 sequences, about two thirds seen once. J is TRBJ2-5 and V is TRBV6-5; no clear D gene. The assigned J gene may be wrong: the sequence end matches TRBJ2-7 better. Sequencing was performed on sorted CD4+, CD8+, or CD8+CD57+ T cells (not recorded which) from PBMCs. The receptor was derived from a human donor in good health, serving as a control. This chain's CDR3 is CASSRLHEQYF. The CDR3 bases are TGTGCCAGCAGTCGCCTTCACGAGCAGTACTTC.